The 18 T cell receptor beta chains listed next were all sequenced from one sample in a study of graft-versus-host responses after intestinal transplantation. What these receptors recognize is not known. Libraries were prepared by immunoSEQ multiplex PCR; TCRdb keeps only in-frame clonotypes and omits some of them. Among some 110,000 clones, 85% to 95% were seen once, and the ten largest hold 1.2%. The material sequenced was unstimulated CD8+ T cells sorted from spleen or lymph node cells, taken before transplant. These receptors all stem from a human donor who was the organ donor for an intestinal transplant.

This sequence joins TRBV9 and TRBJ1-1; TRBD1 might be the D (6 bases). The CDR3 loop spans 16 amino acids. Germline CDR1 SGDLS, CDR2 YYNGEE. V dropped 4 bases and J dropped 4 bases, with 20 bases sitting between them. CDR3 amino acids: CASSPSGAAKRTEAFF. CDR3 DNA: TGTGCCAGCAGCCCATCAGGGGCCGCGAAACGCACTGAAGCTTTCTTT.

V gene TRBV19 combines with J gene TRBJ2-7; no firm D call. Germline CDR1 is LNHDA and CDR2 is SQIVND (reference sequence). Trimming removed 3 bases at V and 2 bases at J, with 11 bases between. This CDR3 has 14 amino acids. The CDR3 DNA sequence: TGTGCCAGTAGTATTAAGGGCCCCACCTACGAGCAGTACTTC. It encodes CASSIKGPTYEQYF.

The J gene is TRBJ2-7, the V gene TRBV19; 9 bases map to TRBD1. Unmatched junction bases numbered 8, after V lost 1 base and J lost 4 bases. Per the germline V gene, CDR1 is LNHDA and CDR2 is SQIVND (reference sequence). The CDR3 is 16 amino acids. Here the CDR3 DNA reads TGTGCCAGTAGTATAGGCTCCGGACAGGGGTCGTACGAGCAGTACTTC. Translated: CASSIGSGQGSYEQYF.

The chain uses TRBV7-7 and TRBJ2-5; 7 bases are a match to TRBD2. J gave up 2 bases and V 2 bases, and 5 bases lay outside the gene matches. The CDR3 spans 15 residues. From germline, CDR1 is SSHAT and CDR2 FNYEAQ (reference sequence). The CDR3 reads CASSLTSSGQETQYF. CDR3 nucleotides: TGTGCCAGCAGCTTAACGTCTAGCGGACAAGAGACCCAGTACTTC.

Only one count was recorded for this clone. The chain links TRBV29-1 to TRBJ2-2; D assignment may be TRBD1 or TRBD2 (7 bases each). The CDR3 extends over 17 amino acids. Trimming shortened V by 0 bases and J by 7 bases, and 21 bases separated the two germline ends. The germline gives CDR1 SQVTM, CDR2 ANQGSEA. Written as DNA, the CDR3 is TGCAGCGTTGAAGATCTTAGGGGGCGGGAGATCGGCGGGGAGCTGTTTTTT. Protein sequence: CSVEDLRGREIGGELFF.

In this sample, this clone turned up a few times. V and J are TRBV6-1 and TRBJ1-3; D gene unclear. CDR1 is MNHNS, CDR2 SASEGT, per germline. The length of the CDR3 is 13 residues. The V gene lost 3 bases and the J gene lost 3 bases, with 6 bases spanning the gap. CDR3 sequence (DNA): TGTGCCAGCAGTGATGGCAGTGGAAACACCATATATTTT. Translating gives CASSDGSGNTIYF.

The rearrangement uses TRBV14 and TRBJ2-7; 7 positions agree with TRBD2. The trim removed 1 base at V and 2 bases at J, leaving 8 bases unmatched. CDR1 is SGHDN, CDR2 FVKESK, per germline. There are 16 residues in the CDR3. The CDR3 loop is CASSQGGGRDPYEQYF. The DNA for the CDR3 is TGTGCCAGCAGCCAAGGGGGCGGGAGAGACCCCTACGAGCAGTACTTC.

CDR3 loop: CASSFRLNTEAFF. As DNA, the CDR3 is TGTGCCAGCAGTTTCCGGTTGAACACTGAAGCTTTCTTT. V is TRBV28 and J is TRBJ1-1; D gene uncertain. With 3 bases removed from V and 0 bases from J, the gap between germline ends came to 5 bases. The V gene's germline CDR1 is MDHEN and CDR2 SYDVKM. CDR3 length: 13 amino acids.

This rearrangement joins TRBV20-1 to TRBJ1-1; D uncertain. The V gene's germline CDR1 is DFQATT and CDR2 SNEGSKA (reference sequence). This CDR3 is built from 11 residues. V lost 0 bases and J 9 bases, leaving 8 bases between the germline ends. The CDR3 region has the DNA TGCAGTGCTAGAGACGATTACAAAGCTTTCTTT. The encoded protein is CSARDDYKAFF.

This chain links TRBV9 with TRBJ2-5; D gene unclear. Trimming cost V 0 bases and J 4 bases, with 13 bases left between them. Per the germline V gene, CDR1 is SGDLS and CDR2 is YYNGEE. CDR3 length: 15 residues. In DNA form, the CDR3 reads TGTGCCAGCAGCGTAGTCGAGGCAGGCGGAGAGACCCAGTACTTC. Amino acids: CASSVVEAGGETQYF.

This chain uses TRBV2 with TRBJ2-7, with TRBD1 matching over 10 bases. Germline assignment: CDR1 SNHLY and CDR2 FYNNEI. This CDR3 region has 16 residues. The V segment lost 6 bases and the J segment 3 bases; nucleotides outside the gene matches: 11. The CDR3 region is CASRHLHGDRGYEQYF. The CDR3 DNA reads TGTGCCAGCAGACACCTCCATGGGGACAGGGGCTACGAGCAGTACTTC.

The CDR3: CASMGWGGNEQFF. DNA for the CDR3: TGTGCCAGCATGGGGTGGGGCGGGAATGAGCAGTTCTTC. This chain links TRBV2 with TRBJ2-1; the D call may be TRBD1 or TRBD2 (5 bases each). The V gene's germline CDR1 is SNHLY and CDR2 FYNNEI. V shed 7 bases and J shed 7 bases, with 14 bases lying between them. The CDR3 is 13 residues long.

V is TRBV28 and J is TRBJ2-5; 7 bases are a match to TRBD2. The trim removed 7 bases at V and 5 bases at J, leaving 4 bases unmatched. Germline V gene data show CDR1 as MDHEN and CDR2 as SYDVKM. This CDR3 comprises 12 residues. The CDR3 DNA reads TGTGCCAGCATGTGGGGGGGGGAGACCCAGTACTTC. This encodes CASMWGGETQYF. Full variable domain (rest looked up from reference TRBV28 and TRBJ2-5): DVKVTQSSRYLVKRTGEKVFLECVQDMDHENMFWYRQDPGLGLRLIYFSYDVKMKEKGDIPEGYSVSREKKERFSLILESASTNQTSMYLCASMWGGETQYFGPGTRLLVL.

The rearrangement joins TRBV5-1 to TRBJ1-2, with 8 bases lining up with TRBD1. The CDR3 has 13 residues. V was pared by 0 bases and J by 7 bases, with 2 bases of the junction left unmatched. CDR1 is SGHRS and CDR2 is YFSETQ in the germline V gene. CDR3 coding DNA: TGCGCCAGCAGCTTGGGGACAGGGTTTGGCTACACCTTC. Protein: CASSLGTGFGYTF.

J is TRBJ2-5 and V is TRBV5-6; 12 bases are shared with TRBD2. This CDR3 comprises 14 residues. V lost 4 bases and J lost 4; bases outside the gene matches: 2. The germline V gene has CDR1 SGHDT and CDR2 YYEEEE. The CDR3 loop is CASSPGLAGETQYF. The CDR3 DNA reads TGTGCCAGCAGCCCGGGACTAGCGGGAGAGACCCAGTACTTC.

The chain joins TRBV5-1 to TRBJ2-5; weak D call: TRBD1 (5 bases). V shed 4 bases and J shed 4 bases, with 14 bases lying between them. Germline V CDR1 and CDR2: SGHRS, YFSETQ. This CDR3 has 14 amino acids. This CDR3 reads CASSPGHYRETQYF. CDR3 nucleotide sequence: TGCGCCAGCAGCCCCGGACACTACCGAGAGACCCAGTACTTC.

There are a few counts of this clone. This chain joins TRBV6-1 and TRBJ2-7; 7 bases are a match to TRBD2. The CDR3 consists of 13 residues. From germline, CDR1 is MNHNS and CDR2 SASEGT. V shed 7 bases and J 3 bases; nucleotides not matched to a gene: 6. The CDR3 loop is CASTPGEGYEQYF. CDR3 in DNA: TGTGCCAGCACCCCGGGGGAGGGCTACGAGCAGTACTTC.

CDR3 DNA sequence: TGTGCCAGCAGCCCTCCGGGACTAGGACAGAGCACAGATACGCAGTATTTT. Protein sequence: CASSPPGLGQSTDTQYF. The chain uses TRBV7-3 and TRBJ2-3; 8 nucleotides agree with TRBD2. The V gene end was trimmed by 5 bases and the J gene end by 0 bases; junction bases not matched to a gene: 10. Per germline, CDR1 SGHTA and CDR2 FQGTGA. This CDR3 has 17 amino acids. Looking up the rest from reference TRBV7-3 and TRBJ2-3 gives the full variable domain: GAGVSQTPSNKVTEKGKYVELRCDPISGHTALYWYRQSLGQGPEFLIYFQGTGAADDSGLPNDRFFAVRPEGSVSTLKIQRTERGDSAVYLCASSPPGLGQSTDTQYFGPGTRLTVL.